The entry below gives a single T cell receptor (beta chain) sequence along with its context. The antigen is unknown. The junction does not match germline at one end; this may be a read error. This sample was taken from a study of CD8+CD57+ T cells in acquired aplastic anemia. Study-level results: A set of some 28 CD8+ CDR3 sequences was shared between patients and controls, and these sequences appeared highly expressed in patients. Significant differences in CD8+ Simpson's diversity were not observed between patients and controls.

Selection for sequencing was limited to patients who had shown CD8+CD57+ cell expansion by flow cytometry. Every patient had severe acquired aplastic anemia. None of the patients had been given any therapy when their blood was sampled. Template material for TCR beta VDJ and CDR3 profiling consisted of genomic DNA. TCRdb itself ran the reads through MiXCR, one entry per CDR3 protein. The sample carries some 120,000 distinct CDR3 sequences, under 65% recorded once. The sequence derives from a human donor with aplastic anemia. The source material was sorted CD4+, CD8+, or CD8+CD57+ T cells (not recorded which) from PBMCs.

The CDR3 sequence: CASSESVIHEQSF. As DNA, the CDR3 is TGCGCCAGTAGTGAGTCAGTTATCCATGAGCAGTCCTTC. This rearrangement joins TRBV10-2 to TRBJ2-1; D is undetermined. Germline loops: CDR1 WSHSY, CDR2 SAAADI. The CDR3 has 13 residues.